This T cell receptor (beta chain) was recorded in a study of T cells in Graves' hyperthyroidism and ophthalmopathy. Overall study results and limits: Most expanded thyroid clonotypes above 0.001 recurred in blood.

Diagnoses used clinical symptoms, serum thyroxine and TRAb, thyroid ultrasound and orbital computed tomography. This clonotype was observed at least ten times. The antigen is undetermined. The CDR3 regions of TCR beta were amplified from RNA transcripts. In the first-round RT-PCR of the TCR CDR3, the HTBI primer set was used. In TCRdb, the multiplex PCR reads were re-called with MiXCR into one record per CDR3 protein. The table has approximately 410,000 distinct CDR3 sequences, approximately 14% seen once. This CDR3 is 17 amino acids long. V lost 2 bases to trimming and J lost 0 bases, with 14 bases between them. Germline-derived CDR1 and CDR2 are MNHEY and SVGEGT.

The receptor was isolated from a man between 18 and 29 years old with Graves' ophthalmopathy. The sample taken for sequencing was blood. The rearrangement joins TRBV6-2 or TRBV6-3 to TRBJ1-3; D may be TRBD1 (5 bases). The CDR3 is CASSYRDDFYSGNTIYF. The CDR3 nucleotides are TGTGCCAGCAGTTACCGGGACGACTTCTACTCTGGAAACACCATATATTTT.